These T cell receptor beta chains were read from a single sample in a study of shared clonotypes between healthy human individuals. Assay used: immunoSEQ multiplex PCR; TCRdb lists only in-frame clones, some missing. The sample has about 2 million clones, about 95% seen once; the top ten hold more than 0.95%. The sequencing sample was made of naive CD8+ T cells sorted from blood. Receptor source: a man aged 18 to 30 in good health. CDR3s include the opening cysteine and the closing phenylalanine or tryptophan.

v_call	j_call	cdr3_aa
TRBV10-2	TRBJ2-2	CASRGGVTGELFF
TRBV19	TRBJ1-1	CASSIDGENTEAFF
TRBV5-4	TRBJ2-5	CASSLLPGLAGLQETQYF
TRBV27	TRBJ2-1	CASSLGGLEQFF
TRBV7-2	TRBJ1-1	CASSFTGGEKAFF
TRBV30	TRBJ1-4	CAWSVLGTVNEKLFF
TRBV27	TRBJ1-2	CASRVAGGDYGYTF
TRBV6-5	TRBJ2-7	CASSYRLAQSSYEQYF
TRBV12-5	TRBJ2-1	CASGDATVSSYNEQFF
TRBV27	TRBJ2-5	CASNDRGQETQYF
TRBV27	TRBJ2-7	CASKFLTGSEQYF
TRBV19	TRBJ2-7	CAYLGAALEQYF
TRBV28	TRBJ1-5	CASSLYQPQHF
TRBV7-2	TRBJ1-1	CASSPRVFGNTEAFF
TRBV7-6	TRBJ1-3	CASSTPGQGHNTIYF
TRBV27	TRBJ1-5	CASSLWYGQPQHF
TRBV19	TRBJ2-1	CASSPRLLVAGVPNEQFF